A selection of T cell receptor beta chains follows, all from one sample in a study of beta chain features in type 1 diabetes. Libraries were prepared by immunoSEQ multiplex PCR; TCRdb keeps only in-frame clonotypes and omits some of them. This table holds about 320,000 clones, about 14% found once. Sequenced sample: central memory CD4+ T cells from blood. The receptors here all came from a young man in good health. Both conserved end residues are part of each CDR3. A D gene is named only where the DNA matches it firmly. Some rows mark clone size as missing; the rest say once, few, many or name a class of expanded clone.

cdr3_nt: TGTGCCTGGAGTGTGGCAGAGGATCAGCCCCAGCATTTT; cdr3_aa: CAWSVAEDQPQHF; d_call: -; j_call: TRBJ1-5; v_call: TRBV30; clone_size: few
cdr3_nt: TGTGCCAGCAGTCCGGGACAGGGGGCGCGGGGCTACACCTTC; cdr3_aa: CASSPGQGARGYTF; d_call: TRBD1; j_call: TRBJ1-2; v_call: TRBV2; clone_size: -
cdr3_nt: TGTGCCAGCAGCTACTCGGGACAGGGGGCGTTAAAAGCTTTCTTT; cdr3_aa: CASSYSGQGALKAFF; d_call: TRBD1; j_call: TRBJ1-1; v_call: TRBV7-2; clone_size: few
cdr3_nt: TGTGCCAGCAGCCCGCCGACTAGCGGGGGGGCCAATGAGCAGTTCTTC; cdr3_aa: CASSPPTSGGANEQFF; d_call: TRBD2; j_call: TRBJ2-1; v_call: TRBV4-2; clone_size: -
cdr3_nt: TGCGCCAGCAGCACACAGGGCCAGAGCCAAGAGACCCAGTACTTC; cdr3_aa: CASSTQGQSQETQYF; d_call: -; j_call: TRBJ2-5; v_call: TRBV5-1; clone_size: -
cdr3_nt: TGTGCCAGCAGCTTCCTTGGACTAGCGGGAGTAGGCAATGAGCAGTTCTTC; cdr3_aa: CASSFLGLAGVGNEQFF; d_call: TRBD2; j_call: TRBJ2-1; v_call: TRBV5-4; clone_size: few
cdr3_nt: TGTGCCAGCATTAAAGGTCTGGCAATGAACACTGAAGCTTTCTTT; cdr3_aa: CASIKGLAMNTEAFF; d_call: -; j_call: TRBJ1-1; v_call: TRBV9; clone_size: few
cdr3_nt: TGTGCCAGCAGCTTGGATCCAGGGAGTGGGGGCTACACCTTC; cdr3_aa: CASSLDPGSGGYTF; d_call: -; j_call: TRBJ1-2; v_call: TRBV5-4; clone_size: few
cdr3_nt: TGTGCCAGCAGCTCCCTAGCGGGAGAGATCACAGATACGCAGTATTTT; cdr3_aa: CASSSLAGEITDTQYF; d_call: TRBD2; j_call: TRBJ2-3; v_call: TRBV7-9; clone_size: few
cdr3_nt: TGTGCCAGCAGCCCACGACAGGGACTATCCTACAATGAGCAGTTCTTC; cdr3_aa: CASSPRQGLSYNEQFF; d_call: -; j_call: TRBJ2-1; v_call: TRBV11-2; clone_size: few
cdr3_nt: TGCGCCAGCACCCAGACAGCACCTGAAAACAATGAGCAGTTCTTC; cdr3_aa: CASTQTAPENNEQFF; d_call: -; j_call: TRBJ2-1; v_call: TRBV5-1; clone_size: few
cdr3_nt: TGTGCCAGCTCACCCGTTGGACAGGGGGCGACGCCACACAATGAGCAGTTCTTC; cdr3_aa: CASSPVGQGATPHNEQFF; d_call: TRBD1; j_call: TRBJ2-1; v_call: TRBV18; clone_size: few
cdr3_nt: TGCGCCAGCAGCCAAGACGCTAGAGGGGGACCTGAGCAGTTCTTC; cdr3_aa: CASSQDARGGPEQFF; d_call: -; j_call: TRBJ2-1; v_call: TRBV4-3; clone_size: -
cdr3_nt: TGTGCCAGCAGCTGGGGGACAGCCCTGATTAGCACAGATACGCAGTATTTT; cdr3_aa: CASSWGTALISTDTQYF; d_call: TRBD1; j_call: TRBJ2-3; v_call: TRBV5-6; clone_size: many
cdr3_nt: TGCGCCAGCAGCCATGCTTGGAGCCCGTCAACCCGAAGGGATGGCTACACCTTC; cdr3_aa: CASSHAWSPSTRRDGYTF; d_call: -; j_call: TRBJ1-2; v_call: TRBV4-3; clone_size: many
cdr3_nt: TGTGCCAGCAGCTACGCCGGGACTAGCGGGAGCGCGGTCTACAATGAGCAGTTCTTC; cdr3_aa: CASSYAGTSGSAVYNEQFF; d_call: TRBD2; j_call: TRBJ2-1; v_call: TRBV11-3; clone_size: -
cdr3_nt: TGTGCTAGTGCTCAAATCGGAGGGGGCGGCTACGAGCAGTACTTC; cdr3_aa: CASAQIGGGGYEQYF; d_call: -; j_call: TRBJ2-7; v_call: TRBV12-5; clone_size: few
cdr3_nt: TGTGCCAGCAGCCAAGATGTGACAGCACCTAATGAAAAACTGTTTTTT; cdr3_aa: CASSQDVTAPNEKLFF; d_call: -; j_call: TRBJ1-4; v_call: TRBV4-2; clone_size: few
cdr3_nt: TGTGCCAGCAGCGTAGGAGGGATTCGGGTCAATGAGCAGTTCTTC; cdr3_aa: CASSVGGIRVNEQFF; d_call: -; j_call: TRBJ2-1; v_call: TRBV9; clone_size: -
cdr3_nt: TGTGCCAGCAGGTCCGCTGGCGGGAACACTGAAGCTTTCTTT; cdr3_aa: CASRSAGGNTEAFF; d_call: -; j_call: TRBJ1-1; v_call: TRBV5-6; clone_size: -
cdr3_nt: TGTGCCAGCAGCACCGGACAGTACAATGAGCAGTTCTTC; cdr3_aa: CASSTGQYNEQFF; d_call: -; j_call: TRBJ2-1; v_call: TRBV11-2; clone_size: -
cdr3_nt: TGTGCCAGCAGCTTAGAGGGACAGGGAAGGAGGACCTTC; cdr3_aa: CASSLEGQGRRTF; d_call: TRBD1; j_call: TRBJ1-2; v_call: TRBV7-2; clone_size: -
cdr3_nt: TGTGCCAGTACCCATCTTGGGGGGTATCAGCCCCAGCATTTT; cdr3_aa: CASTHLGGYQPQHF; d_call: -; j_call: TRBJ1-5; v_call: TRBV19; clone_size: -
cdr3_nt: TGTGCCACCTGGGCAGGGCCCTACAATGAGCAGTTCTTC; cdr3_aa: CATWAGPYNEQFF; d_call: -; j_call: TRBJ2-1; v_call: TRBV10-3; clone_size: many
cdr3_nt: TGTGCCAGCAGTTATTTGGCAGGGAACAATCAGCCCCAGCATTTT; cdr3_aa: CASSYLAGNNQPQHF; d_call: -; j_call: TRBJ1-5; v_call: TRBV6-5; clone_size: -
cdr3_nt: TGTGCCACCAGCCGACAGGGGGGAGGGATGGATACGCAGTATTTT; cdr3_aa: CATSRQGGGMDTQYF; d_call: TRBD1; j_call: TRBJ2-3; v_call: TRBV15; clone_size: -
cdr3_nt: TGTGCCAGCAGCTTTCAGGGGGCTGGGGCCAACGTCCTGACTTTC; cdr3_aa: CASSFQGAGANVLTF; d_call: TRBD1; j_call: TRBJ2-6; v_call: TRBV7-2; clone_size: -
cdr3_nt: TGTGCCAGCAGCAACAGGGGAACTGAAGCTTTCTTT; cdr3_aa: CASSNRGTEAFF; d_call: TRBD1; j_call: TRBJ1-1; v_call: TRBV6-6; clone_size: few
cdr3_nt: TGTGCCAGTAGGGAATCGGGGGGAAGTTGGGCAGATACGCAGTATTTT; cdr3_aa: CASRESGGSWADTQYF; d_call: TRBD2; j_call: TRBJ2-3; v_call: TRBV19; clone_size: -
cdr3_nt: TGTGCCAGCAGTTCCGGTATCCCCTACGAGCAGTACTTC; cdr3_aa: CASSSGIPYEQYF; d_call: -; j_call: TRBJ2-7; v_call: TRBV6-9; clone_size: few